The 17 T cell receptor beta chains below come from one sample, sequenced in a study of response to subunit inactivated influenza vaccine. TCRdb used MiXCR to reprocess the RT-PCR reads, holding one entry per CDR3 protein. The sample holds roughly 500,000 distinct CDR3 sequences, around 25% seen once. The sequencing here drew on CD4+ T cells sorted from PBMCs, taken 5 to 6 days after vaccination. Receptor source: a man aged 50 to 60 who received an inactivated influenza vaccine.

This clonotype appeared a few times. The J gene is TRBJ1-5, the V gene TRBV7-8; 11 bases match TRBD1. Losses at the gene ends were 1 base for V and 4 bases for J; bases not matched to a gene: 3. From germline, CDR1 is SGHVS and CDR2 FQNEAQ. The CDR3 length is 16 residues. DNA of the CDR3: TGTGCCAGCAGCTTAGTCGGGACAGGGGGTAATCAGCCCCAGCATTTT. It codes for CASSLVGTGGNQPQHF.

This clonotype appeared many times. This sequence joins TRBV28 and TRBJ2-4; D is perhaps TRBD1 or TRBD2 (7 bases each). The CDR3 is made up of 14 amino acids. The germline CDR1 and CDR2 sequences are MDHEN and SYDVKM. Trimming cost V 3 bases and J 9 bases, with 15 bases left between them. The CDR3 reads CASSFWGRGGIQYF. CDR3 DNA: TGTGCCAGCAGTTTTTGGGGCAGGGGGGGCATTCAGTACTTC.

This chain connects TRBV5-1 to TRBJ2-5; tentatively, D is TRBD1 (5 bases). This CDR3 has 15 amino acids. Trimming removed 4 bases from V and 5 bases from J, with 18 bases in between. Germline V lookup: CDR1 SGHRS, CDR2 YFSETQ. Written as DNA, the CDR3 is TGCGCCAGCAGCGACAGTTCGGGCTTTGGGGAGACCCAGTACTTC. Amino acids: CASSDSSGFGETQYF. Supplemented by reference TRBV5-1 and TRBJ2-5, the full variable domain reads KAGVTQTPRYLIKTRGQQVTLSCSPISGHRSVSWYQQTPGQGLQFLFEYFSETQRNKGNFPGRFSGRQFSNSRSEMNVSTLELGDSALYLCASSDSSGFGETQYFGPGTRLLVL.

This chain links TRBV30 with TRBJ1-1; the match to TRBD1 covers 8 bases. Germline CDR1 GTSNPN, CDR2 SVGIG (reference sequence). The CDR3 covers 13 residues. Trimming took 2 bases from V and 4 from J; bases not matched to a gene: 3. The chain's CDR3 is CAWSSQGGTEAFF. The CDR3 region has the DNA TGTGCCTGGAGTTCACAGGGGGGCACTGAAGCTTTCTTT.

The chain joins TRBV12-3 or TRBV12-4 to TRBJ2-7; weak D call: TRBD2 (6 bases). The CDR3 spans 11 residues. Trimming took 6 bases from V and 6 from J, leaving 9 bases between them. The CDR3 sequence is CASREGGEQYF. The CDR3 coding sequence is TGTGCCAGCAGGGAGGGAGGCGAGCAGTACTTC.

This clonotype has at least ten counts. This chain links TRBV20-1 with TRBJ1-2; D may be TRBD1 (5 bases). Germline-derived CDR1 and CDR2 are DFQATT and SNEGSKA (reference sequence). The ends were cut back, 6 bases at V and 4 bases at J, with 12 bases in the middle. The CDR3 extends over 12 amino acids. CDR3 coding DNA: TGCAGTGCGCCAACTGGGGCCTATGGCTACACCTTC. It yields the protein CSAPTGAYGYTF.

J is TRBJ2-2 and V is TRBV12-3 or TRBV12-4, with 7 bases fitting TRBD1. This CDR3 region has 16 residues. V shed 5 bases, J shed 3 bases, and the junction held 9 bases outside the gene matches. CDR3 nucleotide sequence: TGTGCCAGCAGTCCAAATTCTAGGGGGCACACCGGGGAGCTGTTTTTT. Translation: CASSPNSRGHTGELFF.

This chain links TRBV6-2 or TRBV6-3 with TRBJ2-2, with D perhaps matching TRBD1 or TRBD2 (5 bases each). The CDR3 has 16 amino acids. Trimming shortened V by 6 bases and J by 4 bases, and 18 bases separated the two germline ends. Germline CDR1 is MNHEY and CDR2 is SVGEGT. CDR3 DNA: TGTGCCAGCAGCTCCGACCGGGGACGGGGCACCGGGGAGCTGTTTTTT. Amino acids: CASSSDRGRGTGELFF.

The chain joins TRBV28 to TRBJ1-5, with TRBD1 as a possible D gene (5 bases). Germline V CDR1 and CDR2: MDHEN, SYDVKM. The length of the CDR3 is 13 residues. The CDR3 is CALAGGPGQPQHF. CDR3 sequence (DNA): TGTGCACTGGCGGGGGGTCCCGGTCAGCCCCAGCATTTT.

This chain joins TRBV9 and TRBJ2-2; perhaps TRBD2 as D (6 bases). Germline V gene lookup returns CDR1 SGDLS and CDR2 YYNGEE. CDR3 length: 15 amino acids. V was clipped by 4 bases and J by 7 bases, with 17 bases between them. CDR3: CASSPPGSLNGELFF. As DNA, the CDR3 is TGTGCCAGCAGCCCCCCCGGGAGCCTTAACGGGGAGCTGTTTTTT.

A few counts support this clonotype. The chain uses TRBV24-1 and TRBJ2-2; D perhaps matches TRBD2 (5 bases). Germline CDR1 KGHDR, CDR2 SFDVKD. The V end lost 8 bases, the J end lost 0 bases, and 9 bases lay between the germline ends. The CDR3 totals 14 residues. Written as DNA, the CDR3 is TGTGCCACCATGGACGGGACGAACACCGGGGAGCTGTTTTTT. This sequence encodes CATMDGTNTGELFF.

This clonotype has more than one count but fewer than ten. The chain carries TRBV11-1 and TRBJ2-5, with D tentatively TRBD1 or TRBD2 (5 bases each). CDR3 length: 22 residues. Germline V gives CDR1 SGHAT, CDR2 FQDESV (reference sequence). V was trimmed by 0 bases and J by 2 bases, leaving 31 bases between them. CDR3 sequence: CASSLAPGRADGFWGTQETQYF. The CDR3 DNA sequence: TGTGCCAGCAGCTTAGCCCCGGGCAGAGCGGATGGCTTTTGGGGCACACAAGAGACCCAGTACTTC.

There are a few counts of this clonotype. The V gene is TRBV3-1, the J gene TRBJ2-1; 10 bases align to TRBD2. The CDR3 loop spans 15 amino acids. V was clipped by 4 bases and J by 7 bases; unmatched bases: 7. Per the germline V gene, CDR1 is LGHDT and CDR2 is YNNKEL (reference sequence). This CDR3 reads CASSRGLAEANEQFF. The CDR3 region has the DNA TGTGCCAGCAGCCGCGGACTAGCGGAAGCAAATGAGCAGTTCTTC.

The chain uses TRBV10-3 and TRBJ2-1; 11 nucleotides match TRBD2. Trimming took 4 bases from V and 0 from J; bases not matched to a gene: 5. CDR1 ENHRY and CDR2 SYGVKD come from the germline V gene. This CDR3 is 17 amino acids long. In DNA, the CDR3 is TGTGCCATCAGTGGTGCTAGCGGGAGGAACTCCTACAATGAGCAGTTCTTC. Its translation: CAISGASGRNSYNEQFF.

The rearrangement links TRBV24-1 to TRBJ2-7; D perhaps matches TRBD2 (6 bases). Germline V gene sequence: CDR1 KGHDR, CDR2 SFDVKD. This CDR3 is built from 15 residues. V lost 1 base, J lost 6 bases, and 15 bases lay in between. The CDR3 spells CATSDFRRGRTEQYF. CDR3 bases: TGTGCCACCAGTGATTTTAGGAGGGGCCGGACCGAGCAGTACTTC.

This clonotype was counted many times. The chain employs TRBV10-3 and TRBJ1-5, with D possibly matching TRBD1 (5 bases). CDR3 length: 14 residues. Germline values: CDR1 ENHRY, CDR2 SYGVKD. The ends were cut back, 2 bases at V and 7 bases at J, with 12 bases in the middle. The CDR3 sequence is CAISEGQGGQPQHF. The CDR3 DNA reads as TGTGCCATCAGTGAGGGGCAGGGCGGCCAGCCCCAGCATTTT.

The rearrangement uses TRBV5-1 and TRBJ1-4, with 8 positions matching TRBD1. The CDR3 contains 14 residues. V shed 4 bases, J shed 5 bases, and the junction held 4 bases outside the gene matches. CDR1 and CDR2 from the germline V gene are SGHRS and YFSETQ. CDR3 in DNA: TGCGCCAGCAGCACCGACAGGGGAAATGAAAAACTGTTTTTT. Protein: CASSTDRGNEKLFF.